The 27 T cell receptor beta chains below all came from one sample that was sequenced in a study of blood T cell repertoires in COVID-19. TCRdb's table, derived via immunoSEQ multiplex PCR, lists solely in-frame clones and lacks some. This sample has approximately 120,000 clones, with around three quarters found just once. Sequencing input: peripheral blood. These receptors originate from a man between 35 and 55 years old with active or convalescent COVID-19.

J is TRBJ2-7 and V is TRBV4-1; 11 nucleotides line up with TRBD2. The ends lost 5 bases at V and 5 bases at J; junction bases unmatched: 8. The CDR3 is made up of 15 amino acids. Germline V gene sequence: CDR1 MGHRA, CDR2 YSYEKL. CDR3 sequence (DNA): TGCGCCAGCAGCTACCAACTAGCGGGGGTAAACGAGCAGTACTTC. Protein: CASSYQLAGVNEQYF.

The genes are TRBV6-2 or TRBV6-3 and TRBJ1-1; TRBD1 matches 9 bases. The trim removed 2 bases at V and 11 bases at J, leaving 6 bases unmatched. CDR1 is MNHEY, CDR2 SVGEGT, per germline. This CDR3 contains 13 residues. CDR3 sequence (DNA): TGTGCCAGCAGTTACGCCACAGGGGGCCGGGCTTTCTTT. Translated: CASSYATGGRAFF.

This chain links TRBV19 with TRBJ1-5, with 9 nucleotides matching TRBD1. The CDR3 length is 16 residues. The germline V gene has CDR1 LNHDA and CDR2 SQIVND (reference sequence). V was clipped by 5 bases and J by 4 bases; unmatched bases: 9. CDR3 in amino acids: CASSARLGQGNQPQHF. In nucleotides, the CDR3 is TGTGCCAGTAGTGCACGACTCGGACAGGGGAATCAGCCCCAGCATTTT. The full variable domain, with the rest looked up from reference TRBV19 and TRBJ1-5, is DGGITQSPKYLFRKEGQNVTLSCEQNLNHDAMYWYRQDPGQGLRLIYYSQIVNDFQKGDIAEGYSVSREKKESFPLTVTSAQKNPTAFYLCASSARLGQGNQPQHFGDGTRLSIL.

About this clone itself: Germline and junction disagree at one end, which may indicate a read error. The chain joins TRBV20-1 to TRBJ1-2, with D perhaps TRBD1 (5 bases). CDR1 is DFQATT and CDR2 is SNEGSKA in the germline V gene (reference sequence). This CDR3 has 11 amino acids. CDR3 coding DNA: TGCAGTGCTAGAGATCTAGGCAGGGTCGCCTTC. Protein sequence: CSARDLGRVAF.

The V and J genes are TRBV4-2 and TRBJ2-1; D gene ambiguous. This CDR3 has 16 residues. The germline V gene encodes CDR1 LGHNA and CDR2 YNFKEQ. Deletions cut 0 bases from V and 5 bases from J, with 14 bases between. The CDR3 is CASSQESSAPDNEQFF. The CDR3 nucleotides are TGTGCCAGCAGCCAAGAATCCAGCGCGCCGGACAATGAGCAGTTCTTC.

This chain uses TRBV6-5 with TRBJ1-1; 9 nucleotides align to TRBD1. Germline values: CDR1 MNHEY, CDR2 SVGAGI. The CDR3 is made up of 14 amino acids. With V trimmed by 7 bases and J by 1 base, 4 bases remained unmatched. This chain's CDR3 is CASITTGGNTEAFF. CDR3 bases: TGTGCCAGCATCACGACAGGGGGGAACACTGAAGCTTTCTTT.

V usage is TRBV19 and J usage is TRBJ2-2, with D tentatively TRBD1 (6 bases). Germline V gene data show CDR1 as LNHDA and CDR2 as SQIVND (reference sequence). This CDR3 spans 15 amino acids. Trimming removed 5 bases at V and 4 bases at J, with 14 bases between. The DNA of the CDR3 is TGTGCCAGTAGTCCACAGGGTCAGGCCACCGGGGAGCTGTTTTTT. As protein: CASSPQGQATGELFF.

V and J are TRBV16 and TRBJ1-1; D may be TRBD1 (5 bases). V was shortened by 4 bases and J by 1 base, with 19 bases between the two germline ends. This CDR3 spans 17 amino acids. Germline V gene data show CDR1 as KGHSY and CDR2 as FQNENV. CDR3 protein: CASSLGGAKTGNTEAFF. The DNA for the CDR3 is TGTGCCAGCAGCCTCGGCGGGGCCAAAACGGGGAACACTGAAGCTTTCTTT.

The V call is TRBV28, the J call TRBJ1-1; 9 positions agree with TRBD1. V lost 7 bases and J lost 4; bases outside the gene matches: 7. Germline values: CDR1 MDHEN, CDR2 SYDVKM. The CDR3 contains 14 residues. The CDR3 loop is CASTSGTGTTEAFF. The CDR3 coding sequence is TGTGCCAGCACCTCGGGGACAGGGACCACTGAAGCTTTCTTT.

The chain carries TRBV10-3 and TRBJ1-1; TRBD1 is a possible D gene (5 bases). CDR3 length: 16 residues. CDR1 is ENHRY and CDR2 is SYGVKD in the germline V gene. The V and J ends lost 0 bases and 2 bases respectively, with 13 bases between them. The CDR3 region has the DNA TGTGCCATCAGTGAGTCGGTGGGGGGAATTAACACTGAAGCTTTCTTT. Translated, it gives CAISESVGGINTEAFF.

The chain is built from TRBV9 and TRBJ2-7; possibly TRBD1 for D (6 bases). From germline, CDR1 is SGDLS and CDR2 YYNGEE. V was shortened by 2 bases and J by 3 bases, with 12 bases between the two germline ends. This CDR3 contains 14 residues. The DNA of the CDR3 is TGTGCCAGCAGCGTTGGGGACACAAACTACGAGCAGTACTTC. Protein product: CASSVGDTNYEQYF.

This clone was seen a single time. V and J are TRBV27 and TRBJ2-1; TRBD2 matches at 12 bases. The junction had 2 bases not matched to a gene; V was cut back by 6 bases and J by 2 bases. From germline, CDR1 is MNHEY and CDR2 SMNVEV (reference sequence). The length of the CDR3 is 15 residues. The CDR3 bases are TGTGCCAGCAGCCTAGCGGGAGGGCCCTACAATGAGCAGTTCTTC. Protein product: CASSLAGGPYNEQFF.

This chain uses TRBV2 with TRBJ2-6, with 9 bases matching TRBD1. The CDR3 spans 18 residues. From germline, CDR1 is SNHLY and CDR2 FYNNEI. J lost 0 bases, V lost 5 bases, and 8 bases had no gene match. The CDR3 DNA reads as TGTGCCAGCAGTCCACGTGGGACAGGGATCTCTGGGGCCAACGTCCTGACTTTC. It is translated as CASSPRGTGISGANVLTF.

This clone was seen only a few times. This rearrangement joins TRBV25-1 to TRBJ2-1, with TRBD2 matching over 10 bases. Losses at the gene ends were 2 bases for V and 6 bases for J; bases not matched to a gene: 4. Per germline, CDR1 MGHDK and CDR2 SYGVNS. The CDR3 totals 15 residues. CDR3 nucleotide sequence: TGTGCCAGCAGTGAACTGGCTAGCGGGAGCAATGAGCAGTTCTTC. This codes for CASSELASGSNEQFF.

The chain recombines TRBV12-3 or TRBV12-4 with TRBJ1-1, with D possibly TRBD1 on 6 matching bases. This CDR3 is 13 amino acids long. The V and J ends lost 4 bases and 1 base respectively, with 7 bases between them. As DNA, the CDR3 is TGTGCCAGCAGTTCACAGGGGAACACTGAAGCTTTCTTT. It is translated as CASSSQGNTEAFF.

The chain uses TRBV5-1 and TRBJ2-7; TRBD2 matches at 11 bases. This CDR3 is built from 14 residues. The trim removed 3 bases at V and 6 bases at J, leaving 5 bases unmatched. Germline CDR1 and CDR2: SGHRS and YFSETQ. In DNA, the CDR3 is TGCGCCAGCAGCTCACTAGCGGGAGAATCCGAGCAGTACTTC. This sequence encodes CASSSLAGESEQYF.

The gene calls are TRBV5-5 and TRBJ1-5, with a tentative D call TRBD1 (6 bases). CDR3 size: 13 residues. The V and J ends lost 4 bases and 8 bases respectively, with 13 bases between them. Germline V gene data show CDR1 as SGHKS and CDR2 as YYEKEE (reference sequence). The chain's CDR3 is CASSRIQGEPQHF. CDR3 nucleotide sequence: TGTGCCAGCAGCCGTATACAGGGAGAGCCCCAGCATTTT.

The sample holds a few counts of this clone. The chain combines TRBV27 with TRBJ1-4; 8 positions match TRBD1. The CDR3 is 14 residues long. Germline values: CDR1 MNHEY, CDR2 SMNVEV (reference sequence). The V and J ends lost 5 bases and 8 bases, in that order; junction bases with no gene match: 7. CDR3 DNA: TGTGCCAGCAGTACAACAGGGGGACGAGAAAAACTGTTTTTT. Translating gives CASSTTGGREKLFF.

This chain connects TRBV11-3 to TRBJ1-2, with 8 bases that match TRBD1. The CDR3 loop spans 16 amino acids. V lost 1 base to trimming and J lost 1 base; unmatched junction nucleotides: 5. Per the germline V gene, CDR1 is SGHNT and CDR2 is YENEEA. The chain's CDR3 is CASSLGTGNLNYGYTF. The DNA for the CDR3 is TGTGCCAGCAGCTTAGGGACAGGGAACCTTAACTATGGCTACACCTTC.

This clone was found once. The chain links TRBV5-1 to TRBJ2-2, with D maybe TRBD2 (7 bases). The V end was cut by 6 bases, the J end by 4 bases, with 13 bases between. Germline CDR1 SGHRS, CDR2 YFSETQ. This CDR3 has 14 residues. The CDR3, as DNA: TGCGCCAGCAACCTTGGGGGGGCCACCGGGGAGCTGTTTTTT. As protein: CASNLGGATGELFF.

The table lists this clone with a few counts. The V and J genes are TRBV3-1 (or the pseudogene TRBV3-2) and TRBJ2-7; D uncertain. Per germline, CDR1 LGHDT and CDR2 YNNKEL (reference sequence). Trimming removed 2 bases from V and 1 base from J, with 6 bases in between. The CDR3 sequence is 13 residues long. The CDR3 sequence: CASSQLRSYEQYF. CDR3 bases: TGTGCCAGCAGCCAACTAAGATCCTACGAGCAGTACTTC.

V usage is TRBV19 and J usage is TRBJ1-1; no reliable D call. CDR1 is LNHDA and CDR2 is SQIVND in the germline V gene (reference sequence). The V gene lost 4 bases and the J gene lost 1 base, with 7 bases spanning the gap. The length of the CDR3 is 13 residues. This chain's CDR3 is CASSTGWNTEAFF. DNA for the CDR3: TGTGCCAGTAGTACAGGATGGAACACTGAAGCTTTCTTT.

Many counts were recorded for this clone. The chain is built from TRBV25-1 and TRBJ1-1; D remains ambiguous. CDR1 MGHDK and CDR2 SYGVNS come from the germline V gene. This CDR3 region has 11 residues. Trimming removed 6 bases from V and 11 bases from J, with 13 bases in between. CDR3 region: CASRAGHLAFF. The CDR3 DNA follows: TGTGCCAGCAGGGCAGGCCACCTGGCTTTCTTT.

This sequence joins TRBV18 and TRBJ2-7; 10 bases match TRBD1. Germline CDR1 and CDR2: KGHSH and LQKENI. The CDR3 runs to 16 residues. Unmatched junction bases numbered 8, after V lost 4 bases and J lost 2 bases. This CDR3 is CASSQLTGTGAYEQYF. The CDR3 coding sequence is TGTGCCAGCTCACAACTCACCGGGACAGGGGCCTACGAGCAGTACTTC. Variable domain in full (rest from reference TRBV18 and TRBJ2-7): NAGVMQNPRHLVRRRGQEARLRCSPMKGHSHVYWYRQLPEEGLKFMVYLQKENIIDESGMPKERFSAEFPKEGPSILRIQQVVRGDSAAYFCASSQLTGTGAYEQYFGPGTRLTVT.

V usage is TRBV11-2 and J usage is TRBJ1-5, with D maybe TRBD1 (5 bases). Germline CDR1 reads SGHAT; CDR2 reads FQNNGV. This CDR3 contains 14 residues. With 4 bases removed from V and 3 bases from J, the gap between germline ends came to 10 bases. CDR3 nucleotide sequence: TGTGCCAGCAGCTCTGACAGATACAATCAGCCCCAGCATTTT. Encoded protein: CASSSDRYNQPQHF.

The rearrangement joins TRBV10-2 to TRBJ2-1; 11 bases agree with TRBD2. The CDR3 extends over 14 amino acids. The J segment lost 5 bases and the V segment lost 10 bases, leaving 7 bases of the junction unmatched. Germline loops: CDR1 WSHSY, CDR2 SAAADI. The CDR3 region is CATKELAGDNEQFF. Written as DNA, the CDR3 is TGCGCCACAAAGGAACTAGCGGGAGACAATGAGCAGTTCTTC.

This rearrangement joins TRBV29-1 to TRBJ2-2; 11 positions match TRBD2. Germline V gene sequence: CDR1 SQVTM, CDR2 ANQGSEA. Germline trimming cut 6 bases from V and 2 bases from J; bases unmatched to any gene: 5. The CDR3 is 15 amino acids. Written as DNA, the CDR3 is TGCAGCGTGACTAGCGGGACATCTAACACCGGGGAGCTGTTTTTT. Translation: CSVTSGTSNTGELFF.